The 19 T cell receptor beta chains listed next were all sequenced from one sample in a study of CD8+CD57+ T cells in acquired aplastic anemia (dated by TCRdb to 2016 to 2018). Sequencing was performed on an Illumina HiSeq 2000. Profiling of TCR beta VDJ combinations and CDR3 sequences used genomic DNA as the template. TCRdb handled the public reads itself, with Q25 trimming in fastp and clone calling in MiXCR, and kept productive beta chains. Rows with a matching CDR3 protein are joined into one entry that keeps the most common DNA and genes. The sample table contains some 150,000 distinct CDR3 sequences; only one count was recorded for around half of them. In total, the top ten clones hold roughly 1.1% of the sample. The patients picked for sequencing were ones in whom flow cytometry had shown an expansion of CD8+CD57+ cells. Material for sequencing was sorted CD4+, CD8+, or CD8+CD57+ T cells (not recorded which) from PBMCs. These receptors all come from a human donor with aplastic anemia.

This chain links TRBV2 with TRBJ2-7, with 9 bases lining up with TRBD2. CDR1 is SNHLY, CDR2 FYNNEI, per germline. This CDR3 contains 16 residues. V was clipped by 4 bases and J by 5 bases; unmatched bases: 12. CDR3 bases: TGTGCCAGCAGTGGGTCGTTAGCGGGGGTCAGCGACGAGCAGTACGTC. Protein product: CASSGSLAGVSDEQYV.

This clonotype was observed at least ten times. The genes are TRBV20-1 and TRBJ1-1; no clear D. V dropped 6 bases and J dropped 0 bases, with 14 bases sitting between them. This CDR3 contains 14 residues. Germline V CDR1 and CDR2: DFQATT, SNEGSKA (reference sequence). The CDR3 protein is CSARPLQMNTEAFF. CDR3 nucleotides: TGCAGTGCCCGACCACTGCAGATGAACACTGAAGCTTTCTTT.

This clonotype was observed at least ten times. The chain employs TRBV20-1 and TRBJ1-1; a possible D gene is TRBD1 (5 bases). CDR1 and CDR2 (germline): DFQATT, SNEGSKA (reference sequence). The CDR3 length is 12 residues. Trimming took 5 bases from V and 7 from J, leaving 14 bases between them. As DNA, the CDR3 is TGCAGTGCTGGGGCGGGGGTCGGTGAAGCTTTCTTT. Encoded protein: CSAGAGVGEAFF.

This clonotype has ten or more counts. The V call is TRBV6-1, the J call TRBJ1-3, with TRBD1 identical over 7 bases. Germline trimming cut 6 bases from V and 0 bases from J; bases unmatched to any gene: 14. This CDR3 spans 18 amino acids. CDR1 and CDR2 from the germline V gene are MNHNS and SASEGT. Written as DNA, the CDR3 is TGTGCCAGCAGGGGGACACCCGGGACAGTGGACTCTGGAAACACCATATATTTT. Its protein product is CASRGTPGTVDSGNTIYF.

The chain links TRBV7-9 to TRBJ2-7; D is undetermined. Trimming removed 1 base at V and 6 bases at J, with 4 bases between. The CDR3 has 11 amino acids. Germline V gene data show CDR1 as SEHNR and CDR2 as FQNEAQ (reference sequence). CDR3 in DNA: TGTGCCAGCAGCTTAGAAAGCGAGCAGTACTTC. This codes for CASSLESEQYF.

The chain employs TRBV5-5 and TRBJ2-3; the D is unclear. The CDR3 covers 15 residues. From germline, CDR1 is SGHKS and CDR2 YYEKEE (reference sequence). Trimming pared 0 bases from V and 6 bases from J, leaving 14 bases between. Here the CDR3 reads CASSLAILGQDTQYF. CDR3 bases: TGTGCCAGCAGCTTGGCCATACTTGGCCAGGATACGCAGTATTTT.

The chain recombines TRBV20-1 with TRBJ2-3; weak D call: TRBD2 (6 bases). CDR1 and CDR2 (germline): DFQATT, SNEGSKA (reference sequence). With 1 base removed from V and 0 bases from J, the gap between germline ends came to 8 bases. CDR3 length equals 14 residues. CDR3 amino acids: CSARGSGSTDTQYF. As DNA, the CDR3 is TGCAGTGCTAGAGGGAGCGGGAGCACAGATACGCAGTATTTT.

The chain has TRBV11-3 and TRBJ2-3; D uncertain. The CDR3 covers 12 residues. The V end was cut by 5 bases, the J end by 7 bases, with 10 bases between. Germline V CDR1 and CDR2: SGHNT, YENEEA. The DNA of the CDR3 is TGTGCCAGCAGCCGACAAACCAATACGCAGTATTTT. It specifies CASSRQTNTQYF.

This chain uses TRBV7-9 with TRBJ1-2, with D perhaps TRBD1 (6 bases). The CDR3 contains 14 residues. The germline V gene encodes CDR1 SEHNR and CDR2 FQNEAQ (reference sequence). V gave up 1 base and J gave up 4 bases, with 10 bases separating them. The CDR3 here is CASSLVGRGYGYTF. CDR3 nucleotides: TGTGCCAGCAGCTTAGTAGGCAGGGGCTATGGCTACACCTTC. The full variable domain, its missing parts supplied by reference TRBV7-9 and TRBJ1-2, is DTGVSQNPRHKITKRGQNVTFRCDPISEHNRLYWYRQTLGQGPEFLTYFQNEAQLEKSRLLSDRFSAERPKGSFSTLEIQRTEQGDSAMYLCASSLVGRGYGYTFGSGTRLTVV.

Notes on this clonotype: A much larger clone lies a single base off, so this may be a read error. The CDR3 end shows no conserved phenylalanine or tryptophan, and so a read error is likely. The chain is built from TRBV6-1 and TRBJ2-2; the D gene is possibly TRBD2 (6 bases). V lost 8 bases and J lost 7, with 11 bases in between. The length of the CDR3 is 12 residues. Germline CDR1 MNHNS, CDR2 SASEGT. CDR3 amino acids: CASGGDYGELFL. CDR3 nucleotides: TGTGCCAGCGGAGGGGATTACGGGGAGCTGTTTCTT.

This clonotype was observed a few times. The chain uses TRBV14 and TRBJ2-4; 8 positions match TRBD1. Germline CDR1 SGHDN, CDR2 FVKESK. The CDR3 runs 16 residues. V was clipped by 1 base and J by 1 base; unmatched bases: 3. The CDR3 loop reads CASSQAGGTAKNIQYF. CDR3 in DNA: TGTGCCAGCAGCCAAGCAGGGGGCACGGCCAAAAACATTCAGTACTTC.

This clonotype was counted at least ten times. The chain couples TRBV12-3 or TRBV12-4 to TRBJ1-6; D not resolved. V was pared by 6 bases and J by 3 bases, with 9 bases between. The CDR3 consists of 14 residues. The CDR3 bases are TGTGCCAGCAGCCCAGGCGGCTATAATTCACCCCTCCACTTT. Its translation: CASSPGGYNSPLHF.

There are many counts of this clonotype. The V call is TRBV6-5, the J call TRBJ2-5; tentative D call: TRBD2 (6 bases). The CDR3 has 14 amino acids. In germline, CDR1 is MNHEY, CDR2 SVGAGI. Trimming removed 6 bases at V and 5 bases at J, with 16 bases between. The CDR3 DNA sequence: TGTGCCAGCAGCTCTTGGAGGGAGACGGAGACCCAGTACTTC. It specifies CASSSWRETETQYF.

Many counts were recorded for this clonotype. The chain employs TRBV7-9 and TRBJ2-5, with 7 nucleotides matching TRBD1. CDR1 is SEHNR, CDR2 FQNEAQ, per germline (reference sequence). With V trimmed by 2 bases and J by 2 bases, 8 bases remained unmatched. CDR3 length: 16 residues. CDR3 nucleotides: TGTGCCAGCAGCTTATGGACAGGCCACCTTCAAGAGACCCAGTACTTC. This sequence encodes CASSLWTGHLQETQYF.

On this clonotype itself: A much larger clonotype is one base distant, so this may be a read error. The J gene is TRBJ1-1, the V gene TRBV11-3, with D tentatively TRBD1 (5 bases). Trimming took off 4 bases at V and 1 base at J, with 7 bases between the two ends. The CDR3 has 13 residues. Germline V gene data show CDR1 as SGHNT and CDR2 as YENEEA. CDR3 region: CASSSGGNTEAFF. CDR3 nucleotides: TGTGCCAGCAGCTCCGGGGGGAACACTGAAGCTTTCTTT.

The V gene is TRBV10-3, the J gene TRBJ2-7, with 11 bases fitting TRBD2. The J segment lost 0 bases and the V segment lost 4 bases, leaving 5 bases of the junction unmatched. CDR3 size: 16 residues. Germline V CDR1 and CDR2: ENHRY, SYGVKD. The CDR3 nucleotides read TGTGCCATCAGTGGGACTAGCGGGCAGAGCTCCTACGAGCAGTACTTC. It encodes CAISGTSGQSSYEQYF.

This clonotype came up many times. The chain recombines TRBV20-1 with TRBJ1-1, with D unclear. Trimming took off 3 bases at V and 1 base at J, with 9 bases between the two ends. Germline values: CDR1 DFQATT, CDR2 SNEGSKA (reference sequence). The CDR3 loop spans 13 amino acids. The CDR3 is CSASVRRNTEAFF. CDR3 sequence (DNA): TGCAGTGCTAGTGTAAGGAGGAACACTGAAGCTTTCTTT.

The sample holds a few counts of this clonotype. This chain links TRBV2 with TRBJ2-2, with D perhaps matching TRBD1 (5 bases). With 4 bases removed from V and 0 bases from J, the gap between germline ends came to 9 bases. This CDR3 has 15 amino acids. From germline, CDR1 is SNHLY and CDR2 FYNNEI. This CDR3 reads CASSATVTNTGELFF. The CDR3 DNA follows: TGTGCCAGCAGTGCGACAGTTACGAACACCGGGGAGCTGTTTTTT. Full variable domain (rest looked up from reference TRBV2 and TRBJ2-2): EPEVTQTPSHQVTQMGQEVILRCVPISNHLYFYWYRQILGQKVEFLVSFYNNEISEKSEIFDDQFSVERPDGSNFTLKIRSTKLEDSAMYFCASSATVTNTGELFFGEGSRLTVL.

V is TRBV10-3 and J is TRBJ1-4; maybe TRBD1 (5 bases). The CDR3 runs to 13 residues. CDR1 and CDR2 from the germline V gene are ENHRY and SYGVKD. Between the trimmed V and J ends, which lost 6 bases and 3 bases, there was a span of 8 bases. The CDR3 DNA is TGTGCCATCAGGGGGCTAGCTAATGAAAAACTGTTTTTT. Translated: CAIRGLANEKLFF.